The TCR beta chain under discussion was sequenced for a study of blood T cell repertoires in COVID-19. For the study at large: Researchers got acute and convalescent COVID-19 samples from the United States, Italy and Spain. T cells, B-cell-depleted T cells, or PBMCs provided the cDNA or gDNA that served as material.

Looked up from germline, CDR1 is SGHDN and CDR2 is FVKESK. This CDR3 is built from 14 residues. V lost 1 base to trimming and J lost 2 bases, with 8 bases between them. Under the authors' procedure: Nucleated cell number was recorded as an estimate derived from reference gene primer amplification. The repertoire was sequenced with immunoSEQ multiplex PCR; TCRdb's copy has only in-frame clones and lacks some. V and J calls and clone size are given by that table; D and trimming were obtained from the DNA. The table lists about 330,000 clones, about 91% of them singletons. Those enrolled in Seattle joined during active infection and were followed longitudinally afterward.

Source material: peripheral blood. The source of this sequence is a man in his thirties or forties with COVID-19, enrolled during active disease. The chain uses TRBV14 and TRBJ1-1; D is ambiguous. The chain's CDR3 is CASSQGALNTEAFF. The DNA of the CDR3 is TGTGCCAGCAGCCAAGGGGCCCTAAACACTGAAGCTTTCTTT. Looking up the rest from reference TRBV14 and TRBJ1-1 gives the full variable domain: EAGVTQFPSHSVIEKGQTVTLRCDPISGHDNLYWYRRVMGKEIKFLLHFVKESKQDESGMPNNRFLAERTGGTYSTLKVQPAELEDSGVYFCASSQGALNTEAFFGQGTRLTVV.